This T cell receptor (beta chain) comes out of a study of beta chain features in type 1 diabetes. After removal of 0 bases from V and 5 bases from J, the junction contained 13 bases not matched to a gene. The CDR3 runs 19 residues. Germline values: CDR1 SGDLS, CDR2 YYNGEE. Findings and limits, study-wide: Moderate but significant shortening of TCRB CDR3s was recorded in all four CD4+ subsets from Type 1 diabetes patients. Whether TCRB rearrangement is influenced by HLA type went unresolved here. Healthy donors had naive, central memory and Treg TCRB repertoires that appeared less similar than those seen among patients.

In the case of this clone: Its specificity is unknown.

Reverse transcription of all isolated RNA meant that expressed TCRB transcripts were sequenced. Data came from immunoSEQ multiplex PCR; TCRdb stores just in-frame clones and leaves some out. There are 400,000 or so clones in the sample; over 9% occur only once, and about 0.6% lies in the top ten. The gene calls are TRBV9 and TRBJ2-2, with 10 bases fitting TRBD2. Sequencing was carried out using central memory CD4+ T cells from blood. This clonotype was obtained from a man in his thirties or forties with type 1 diabetes. The CDR3 nucleotides read TGTGCCAGCAGCGTAGCTATTCCTAGCGGGAGTATTGGGACCGGGGAGCTGTTTTTT. It codes for CASSVAIPSGSIGTGELFF.